These 8 T cell receptor beta chains came from one sample sequenced in a study of T cell responses to AZD1222 COVID-19 vaccine. This table comes from immunoSEQ multiplex PCR, and its TCRdb copy is limited to in-frame clones, with some not included. The sample yields some 150,000 clones, roughly 90% seen once. The specimen comprised peripheral blood, sampled 28 days after the second AZD1222 dose. The receptor set was obtained from an adult who received the AZD1222 COVID-19 vaccine.

The chain uses TRBV6-6 and TRBJ2-7; 11 nucleotides match TRBD2. The junction had 10 bases not matched to a gene; V was cut back by 5 bases and J by 1 base. Germline loops: CDR1 MNHNY, CDR2 SVGAGI (reference sequence). This CDR3 is built from 17 residues. The CDR3 region has the DNA TGTGCCAGCAGTCGGGGACTAGCGGAGGCAGCATCCTACGAGCAGTACTTC. Translated: CASSRGLAEAASYEQYF.

The chain is built from TRBV20-1 and TRBJ2-7; the D is unclear. The germline gives CDR1 DFQATT, CDR2 SNEGSKA (reference sequence). This CDR3 comprises 8 residues. V lost 6 bases and J lost 5, with 2 bases in between. The CDR3 DNA is TGCAGTGCGAACGAGCAGTACTTC. Translating it yields CSANEQYF.

This chain joins TRBV24-1 and TRBJ2-3; no clear D gene. Germline V gene data show CDR1 as KGHDR and CDR2 as SFDVKD. The CDR3 covers 13 residues. V lost 5 bases and J lost 0, with 5 bases in between. The CDR3 loop is CATSGPSTDTQYF. The CDR3 DNA is TGTGCCACCAGTGGCCCAAGCACAGATACGCAGTATTTT.

The chain links TRBV5-1 to TRBJ2-1; D is unresolved. The CDR3 is made up of 16 amino acids. V lost 0 bases and J lost 1, with 11 bases in between. Per the germline V gene, CDR1 is SGHRS and CDR2 is YFSETQ. CDR3 residues: CASSLVAAVSYNEQFF. The CDR3 nucleotides are TGCGCCAGCAGCTTGGTGGCGGCAGTTTCCTACAATGAGCAGTTCTTC.

The rearrangement uses TRBV27 and TRBJ2-5; a possible D gene is TRBD1 (5 bases). The V gene lost 6 bases and the J gene lost 2 bases, with 22 bases spanning the gap. CDR3 length equals 17 residues. CDR1 and CDR2 (germline): MNHEY, SMNVEV (reference sequence). The CDR3 is CASSLGRVADIQETQYF. The CDR3 DNA is TGTGCCAGCAGCTTGGGCAGGGTGGCGGACATTCAAGAGACCCAGTACTTC.

The rearrangement joins TRBV28 to TRBJ1-5; D not resolved. Looked up from germline, CDR1 is MDHEN and CDR2 is SYDVKM. There are 14 residues in the CDR3. Trimming left V 7 bases short and J 3 bases short, with 13 bases between. The CDR3 region is CASTKPGTNQPQHF. CDR3 nucleotides: TGTGCCAGCACCAAGCCGGGTACCAATCAGCCCCAGCATTTT.

This chain links TRBV18 with TRBJ2-5; D possibly uses TRBD1 or TRBD2 (5 bases each). Trimming cost V 4 bases and J 1 base, with 10 bases left between them. The CDR3 length is 14 residues. Germline CDR1 and CDR2: KGHSH and LQKENI. CDR3 region: CASSHPGAQETQYF. In nucleotides, the CDR3 is TGTGCCAGCTCACATCCCGGGGCCCAAGAGACCCAGTACTTC.

The rearrangement links TRBV5-1 to TRBJ2-7, with D maybe TRBD1 (5 bases). This CDR3 contains 15 residues. V lost 7 bases to trimming and J lost 4 bases, with 21 bases between them. CDR1 SGHRS and CDR2 YFSETQ come from the germline V gene. In nucleotides, the CDR3 is TGCGCCAGCCGCGCCGGTGACAGAAACATTTACGAGCAGTACTTC. It specifies CASRAGDRNIYEQYF.